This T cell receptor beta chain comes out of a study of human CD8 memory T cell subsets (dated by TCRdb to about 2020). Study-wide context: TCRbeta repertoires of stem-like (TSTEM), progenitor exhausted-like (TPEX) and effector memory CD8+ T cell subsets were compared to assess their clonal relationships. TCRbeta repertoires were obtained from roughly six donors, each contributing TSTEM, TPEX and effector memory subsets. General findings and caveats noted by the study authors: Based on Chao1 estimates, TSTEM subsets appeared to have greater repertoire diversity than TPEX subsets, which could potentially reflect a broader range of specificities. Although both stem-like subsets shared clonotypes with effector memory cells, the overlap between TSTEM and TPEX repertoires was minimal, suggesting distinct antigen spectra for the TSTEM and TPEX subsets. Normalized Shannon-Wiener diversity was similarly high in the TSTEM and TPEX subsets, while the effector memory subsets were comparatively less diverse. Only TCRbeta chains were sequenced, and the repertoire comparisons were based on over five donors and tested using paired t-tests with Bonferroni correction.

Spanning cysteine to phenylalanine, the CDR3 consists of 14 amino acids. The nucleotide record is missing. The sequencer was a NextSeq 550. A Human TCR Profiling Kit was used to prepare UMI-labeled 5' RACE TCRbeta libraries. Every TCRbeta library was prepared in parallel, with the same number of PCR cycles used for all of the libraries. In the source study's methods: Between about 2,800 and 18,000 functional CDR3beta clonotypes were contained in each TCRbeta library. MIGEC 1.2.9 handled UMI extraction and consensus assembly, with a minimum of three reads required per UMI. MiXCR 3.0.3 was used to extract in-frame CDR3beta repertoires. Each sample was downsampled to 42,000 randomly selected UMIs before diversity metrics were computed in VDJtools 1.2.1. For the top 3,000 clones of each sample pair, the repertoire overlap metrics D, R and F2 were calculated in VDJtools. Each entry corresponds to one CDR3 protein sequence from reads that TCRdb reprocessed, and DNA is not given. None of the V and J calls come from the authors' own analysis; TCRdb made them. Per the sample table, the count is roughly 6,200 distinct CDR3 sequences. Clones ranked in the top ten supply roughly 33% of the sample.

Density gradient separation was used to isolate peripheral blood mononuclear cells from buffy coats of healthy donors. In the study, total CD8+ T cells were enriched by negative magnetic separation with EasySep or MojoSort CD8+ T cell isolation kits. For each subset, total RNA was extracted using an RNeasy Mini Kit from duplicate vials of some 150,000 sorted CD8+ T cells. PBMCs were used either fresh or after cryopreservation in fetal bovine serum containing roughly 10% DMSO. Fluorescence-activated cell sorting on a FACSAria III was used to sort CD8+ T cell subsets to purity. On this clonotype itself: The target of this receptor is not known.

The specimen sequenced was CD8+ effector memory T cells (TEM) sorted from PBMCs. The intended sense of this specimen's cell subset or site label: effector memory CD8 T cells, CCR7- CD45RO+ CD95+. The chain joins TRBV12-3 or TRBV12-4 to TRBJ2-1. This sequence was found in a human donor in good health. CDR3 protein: CASSLAGPYNEQFF.